These T cell receptor beta chains were read from a single sample in a study of cytomegalovirus exposure and HLA in healthy donors. Sequencing used immunoSEQ multiplex PCR; TCRdb keeps in-frame clones, though not all of them. The sample lists more than 95,000 clones, 75% to 85% occurring once. Sequencing was carried out using PBMCs. These receptors were taken from a woman aged 45-65 years in good health and CMV-seropositive. Each CDR3 is given with its conserved first and last residue. The D gene is left open where the match is weak. Clone size is shown for a subset of rows, as once, few, many or a class of expanded clone.

d_gene	v_gene	abundance	j_gene	CDR3nt	CDR3aa
NA	TRBV5-1	NA	TRBJ2-1	TGCGCCAGCAGCTTGGTCGTGAGCTCCTACAATGAGCAGTTCTTC	CASSLVVSSYNEQFF
TRBD1	TRBV5-1	NA	TRBJ2-7	TGCGCCAGCAGCTTGATCCCGGGACAGCCTTCCGGGAAAAATATCTACGAGCAGTACTTC	CASSLIPGQPSGKNIYEQYF
TRBD1	TRBV5-1	NA	TRBJ1-2	TGCGCCAGCAGCCTAGACAGGGGTAACTATGGCTACACCTTC	CASSLDRGNYGYTF
TRBD1	TRBV6-6	once	TRBJ2-3	TGTGCCAGCAGCCTGCAGGGGGCAACAGATACGCAGTATTTT	CASSLQGATDTQYF
NA	TRBV7-8	few	TRBJ2-7	TGTGCCAGCAGCTTGGCGGGACTTCGGTACGAGCAGTACTTC	CASSLAGLRYEQYF
TRBD1	TRBV2	NA	TRBJ1-6	TGTGCCAGCAGTGAGGGGGGACAGGGGTACTATTCACCCCTCCACTTT	CASSEGGQGYYSPLHF
TRBD1	TRBV7-2	NA	TRBJ1-4	TGTGCCAGCAGCCGGGACAGGGCTGAAAAACTGTTTTTT	CASSRDRAEKLFF
NA	TRBV19	NA	TRBJ1-3	TGTGCCAGTAGTATAGGACGGAGCTCTGGAAACACCATATATTTT	CASSIGRSSGNTIYF
NA	TRBV7-2	NA	TRBJ2-2	TGTGCCAGCAGCTTTGAACCGGCGGGCCCGAACACCGGGGAGCTGTTTTTT	CASSFEPAGPNTGELFF
TRBD2	TRBV5-1	NA	TRBJ2-7	TGCGCCAGCAGCTTGGTGGGCGGGGGAGGCTACGAGCAGTACTTC	CASSLVGGGGYEQYF
NA	TRBV5-5	NA	TRBJ1-2	TGTGCCAGCAGCGGGGGCGGGCAGATCTCCATCGGCTACACCTTC	CASSGGGQISIGYTF
TRBD2	TRBV2	NA	TRBJ2-1	TGTGCCAGCAAGAGTCCAGCGGGGAGAGGATTTGGTGATGAGCAGTTCTTC	CASKSPAGRGFGDEQFF
NA	TRBV29-1	NA	TRBJ1-2	TGCAGCGTCGGTTCTGAAGGGGCCGGCTACACCTTC	CSVGSEGAGYTF
TRBD1	TRBV2	NA	TRBJ1-5	TGTGCCAGCACTCGGACAGGGGGTCAGCCCCAGCATTTT	CASTRTGGQPQHF
NA	TRBV5-1	NA	TRBJ2-5	TGCGCCAGCAGCTCCGGGCCCCTCGGGGGAGAGACCCAGTACTTC	CASSSGPLGGETQYF
NA	TRBV7-3	NA	TRBJ2-7	TGTGCCAGCAGCTCCACCGCGGGGTACGAGCAGTACTTC	CASSSTAGYEQYF
TRBD2	TRBV13	NA	TRBJ2-7	TGTGCCAGCAGTATAGCGGGAGGGCCGTACGAGCAGTACTTC	CASSIAGGPYEQYF
TRBD1	TRBV7-9	NA	TRBJ2-7	TGTGCCAGCAGCTTCGGGGACAGGGGACTCAAGCAGTACTTC	CASSFGDRGLKQYF
TRBD1	TRBV5-1	NA	TRBJ2-7	TGCGCCAGCAGCCAAAACCCCTCCGGACAGGGTTACTACGAGCAGTACTTC	CASSQNPSGQGYYEQYF
TRBD2	TRBV30	NA	TRBJ2-1	TGTGCCTGGAGCCTAGCGGCTTTTAATGAGCAGTTCTTC	CAWSLAAFNEQFF
NA	TRBV30	NA	TRBJ2-6	TGTGCCTATCAGCGCTCTGGGGCCAACGTCCTGACTTTC	CAYQRSGANVLTF
NA	TRBV7-5	few	TRBJ1-1	TGTGCCAGAAGCTACCCAGGGGAAGCTTTCTTT	CARSYPGEAFF
TRBD1	TRBV27	NA	TRBJ2-5	TGTGCCAGCAGTCCGACAGGGGGCGGGAGGAAGACCCAGTACTTC	CASSPTGGGRKTQYF
NA	TRBV9	few	TRBJ1-2	TGTGCCAGCAGCGTAAGCAGGGATGGCTATGGCTACACCTTC	CASSVSRDGYGYTF
NA	TRBV9	NA	TRBJ1-3	TGTGCCAGCAGCGTAGCGGGAGCTTCGGCTGGAAACACCATATATTTT	CASSVAGASAGNTIYF
TRBD1	TRBV27	NA	TRBJ2-7	TGTGCCAGCAGTTTATCGGGTCGGACAGGCCCCTCCTACGAGCAGTACTTC	CASSLSGRTGPSYEQYF
TRBD2	TRBV15	once	TRBJ2-3	TGTGCCACCAGCAGAGATAGAGGCGGGAGCTGGCGTAGCACAGATACGCAGTATTTT	CATSRDRGGSWRSTDTQYF
NA	TRBV20-1	NA	TRBJ1-5	TGCAGTGCAACAAGTGGAGCGCCCCAGCATTTT	CSATSGAPQHF
TRBD2	TRBV7-8	NA	TRBJ2-2	TGTGCCAGCAGCTTAGCACGGGGGGGACTGAACACCGGGGAGCTGTTTTTT	CASSLARGGLNTGELFF
NA	TRBV6-1	NA	TRBJ2-7	TGTGCCAGCAGCCCATCCAGAGGGATCGAGCAGTACTTC	CASSPSRGIEQYF
TRBD1	TRBV27	once	TRBJ2-7	TGTGCCAGCGGATCCAGGGACAGGGGAGCCGAGCAGTACTTC	CASGSRDRGAEQYF